The next 22 T cell receptor beta chains were all read from a single sample in a study of blood T cell repertoires in COVID-19. TCRdb's table, derived via immunoSEQ multiplex PCR, lists solely in-frame clones and lacks some. The table shows 250,000 or so clones, with 75% to 95% occurring only once. The specimen was PBMCs or T cells enriched from blood (not recorded which). All receptors derive from a man aged 40-49 years who had been exposed to COVID-19.

As to this clone: One end of the junction fails to match germline, which may point to a read error. The rearrangement joins TRBV11-2 to TRBJ1-1; D gene ambiguous. The CDR3 runs 11 residues. In germline, CDR1 is SGHAT, CDR2 FQNNGV. CDR3 in amino acids: CASSAQTVARF. CDR3 DNA: TGTGCCAGCAGCGCGCAAACAGTGGCCAGATTT.

The V gene is TRBV14, the J gene TRBJ2-1; weak D call: TRBD1 (8 bases). Deletions cut 0 bases from V and 2 bases from J, with 35 bases between. CDR1 is SGHDN, CDR2 FVKESK, per germline. The CDR3 is 24 residues long. CDR3 coding DNA: TGTGCCAGCAGCCAAGATCAAGTCCAGGACAGGGATTTGACTAGCCCTTTCCCCTACAATGAGCAGTTCTTC. Translation: CASSQDQVQDRDLTSPFPYNEQFF. The complete variable domain, with remaining parts taken from reference TRBV14 and TRBJ2-1, reads EAGVTQFPSHSVIEKGQTVTLRCDPISGHDNLYWYRRVMGKEIKFLLHFVKESKQDESGMPNNRFLAERTGGTYSTLKVQPAELEDSGVYFCASSQDQVQDRDLTSPFPYNEQFFGPGTRLTVL.

J is TRBJ2-6 and V is TRBV21-1; the tabulated D call, TRBD1, remains unverified against the DNA. TRBV21-1 is a recognized pseudogene. CDR3 length: 19 residues. In DNA, the CDR3 is TGTGCCAGCAGCCCCGCGTGGGACAGGAAAAACTCTGGGGCCAACGTCCTGACTTTC. Translated: CASSPAWDRKNSGANVLTF.

V usage is TRBV6-1 and J usage is TRBJ1-5; a possible D gene is TRBD1 (6 bases). With 3 bases removed from V and 3 bases from J, the gap between germline ends came to 15 bases. Per germline, CDR1 MNHNS and CDR2 SASEGT. CDR3 length: 16 amino acids. DNA for the CDR3: TGTGCCAGCAGTGAGAGACAGGTCCTTATCAATCAGCCCCAGCATTTT. Amino acids: CASSERQVLINQPQHF.

V usage is TRBV10-3 and J usage is TRBJ1-2; 7 nucleotides agree with TRBD1. The CDR3 has 17 residues. Germline CDR1 is ENHRY and CDR2 is SYGVKD. Losses at the gene ends were 4 bases for V and 4 bases for J; bases not matched to a gene: 15. For the CDR3, the DNA is TGTGCCATCAGTGTTTCGGGACAGATAAAGGAGGCCTATGGCTACACCTTC. Translated, it gives CAISVSGQIKEAYGYTF.

The chain carries TRBV15 and TRBJ1-5; possibly TRBD1 for D (5 bases). Germline CDR1 is LNHNV and CDR2 is YYDKDF (reference sequence). The CDR3 runs to 14 residues. V dropped 3 bases and J dropped 7 bases, with 13 bases sitting between them. The CDR3 region has the DNA TGTGCCACCAGCAGCCATGGGGGAGGGCAGCCCCAGCATTTT. Amino acids: CATSSHGGGQPQHF.

V usage is TRBV4-3 and J usage is TRBJ2-7; TRBD1 agrees at 7 bases. Looked up from germline, CDR1 is LGHNA and CDR2 is YSLEER. The V gene end was trimmed by 5 bases and the J gene end by 4 bases; junction bases not matched to a gene: 14. The CDR3 consists of 16 residues. The CDR3 coding sequence is TGCGCCAGCAGCTTAGGTCCTGAACAGGGGTCATACGAGCAGTACTTC. It codes for CASSLGPEQGSYEQYF.

The chain has TRBV11-3 and TRBJ2-1; D unresolved. Trimming shortened V by 0 bases and J by 8 bases, and 5 bases separated the two germline ends. CDR1 SGHNT and CDR2 YENEEA come from the germline V gene. The CDR3 is 12 amino acids. The CDR3 region has the DNA TGTGCCAGCAGCTTAGATAGTCATGAGCAGTTCTTC. Protein sequence: CASSLDSHEQFF. Variable domain in full (rest from reference TRBV11-3 and TRBJ2-1): EAGVVQSPRYKIIEKKQPVAFWCNPISGHNTLYWYLQNLGQGPELLIRYENEEAVDDSQLPKDRFSAERLKGVDSTLKIQPAELGDSAVYLCASSLDSHEQFFGPGTRLTVL.

The rearrangement uses TRBV21-1 and TRBJ1-4; the table's D call, TRBD1, was not checked against the DNA. TRBV21-1 is shown as a pseudogene. The CDR3 sequence is 22 residues long. The CDR3 sequence is CASSPRSLVSLGRLRTNEKLFF. The CDR3 nucleotides read TGTGCCAGCAGCCCTCGTTCCTTGGTTTCATTGGGGCGACTTCGCACTAATGAAAAACTGTTTTTT.

The chain is built from TRBV19 and TRBJ1-2; TRBD1 matches at 8 bases. The CDR3 sequence is 14 residues long. The V and J ends lost 4 bases and 4 bases, in that order; junction bases with no gene match: 5. Germline CDR1 is LNHDA and CDR2 is SQIVND (reference sequence). For the CDR3, the DNA is TGTGCCAGTAGTACGGACAGGGAACCCTATGGCTACACCTTC. Amino acids: CASSTDREPYGYTF.

The CDR3 DNA reads TGTGCCAGCAGCCTCCTAGCGGAGGCTAGATTCTTC. This codes for CASSLLAEARFF. The rearrangement uses TRBV11-2 and TRBJ2-1; 7 bases fit TRBD2. The ends lost 5 bases at V and 16 bases at J; junction bases unmatched: 11. In germline, CDR1 is SGHAT, CDR2 FQNNGV. The CDR3 totals 12 residues.

The chain combines TRBV7-8 with TRBJ2-3; 10 bases fit TRBD1. The trim removed 6 bases at V and 5 bases at J, leaving 5 bases unmatched. The CDR3 has 14 residues. Germline V gene sequence: CDR1 SGHVS, CDR2 FQNEAQ. This chain's CDR3 is CASRIGTGVDTQYF. In DNA, the CDR3 is TGTGCCAGCAGGATCGGGACAGGGGTAGATACGCAGTATTTT. The full variable domain, rest sourced from reference TRBV7-8 and TRBJ2-3, is GAGVSQSPRYKVAKRGQDVALRCDPISGHVSLFWYQQALGQGPEFLTYFQNEAQLDKSGLPSDRFFAERPEGSVSTLKIQRTQQEDSAVYLCASRIGTGVDTQYFGPGTRLTVL.

J is TRBJ1-4 and V is TRBV19; tentative D call: TRBD1 (6 bases). The germline gives CDR1 LNHDA, CDR2 SQIVND (reference sequence). Deletions cut 8 bases from V and 7 bases from J, with 11 bases between. This CDR3 spans 12 amino acids. In DNA form, the CDR3 reads TGTGCCAGTGGGGGGGCGCGTGAAAAACTGTTTTTT. Amino acids: CASGGAREKLFF.

The V and J genes are TRBV5-6 and TRBJ1-2, with a possible D match to TRBD1 (5 bases). Germline V lookup: CDR1 SGHDT, CDR2 YYEEEE. The CDR3 spans 14 residues. The V and J ends lost 0 bases and 8 bases respectively, with 14 bases between them. Here the CDR3 reads CASSLASQGYGYTF. The CDR3 region has the DNA TGTGCCAGCAGCTTGGCAAGCCAGGGTTACGGCTACACCTTC.

This chain joins TRBV28 and TRBJ1-5, with D possibly being TRBD1 (6 bases). This CDR3 has 14 amino acids. V lost 8 bases to trimming and J lost 0 bases, with 11 bases between them. Germline CDR1 MDHEN, CDR2 SYDVKM. The DNA for the CDR3 is TGTGCCAGCCAAAGGACAGCTAGCAATCAGCCCCAGCATTTT. Protein sequence: CASQRTASNQPQHF.

The chain has TRBV15 and TRBJ2-5; 7 bases agree with TRBD1. Trimming removed 5 bases from V and 2 bases from J; junction bases left unmatched: 8. This CDR3 region has 15 residues. Looked up from germline, CDR1 is LNHNV and CDR2 is YYDKDF (reference sequence). In nucleotides, the CDR3 is TGTGCCACCAGCTTGACAGGGTTGGGGCAAGAGACCCAGTACTTC. It encodes CATSLTGLGQETQYF.

This chain uses TRBV12-3 or TRBV12-4 with TRBJ2-3, with unresolved D. Between the trimmed V and J ends, which lost 2 bases and 10 bases, there was a span of 10 bases. The CDR3 is made up of 12 amino acids. In nucleotides, the CDR3 is TGTGCCAGCAGTTTAACCCTAGAGGCGCAGTATTTT. Translating gives CASSLTLEAQYF.

The V and J genes are TRBV29-1 and TRBJ2-3; no firm D call. Trimming took 6 bases from V and 3 from J, leaving 13 bases between them. Germline lookup yields CDR1 SQVTM and CDR2 ANQGSEA. The length of the CDR3 is 13 residues. This CDR3 is CSVIETGTDTQYF. CDR3 DNA sequence: TGCAGCGTCATAGAGACCGGGACAGATACGCAGTATTTT.

The chain carries TRBV27 and TRBJ2-7; 8 bases match TRBD1. The V gene's germline CDR1 is MNHEY and CDR2 SMNVEV (reference sequence). The CDR3 consists of 17 residues. V dropped 3 bases and J dropped 0; count of bases not matched to a gene: 10. For the CDR3, the DNA is TGTGCCAGCAGTTTGTCGTCGGGACAGGCCTACTCCTACGAGCAGTACTTC. Residues: CASSLSSGQAYSYEQYF.

This chain joins TRBV29-1 and TRBJ1-4; D is perhaps TRBD1 (5 bases). This CDR3 has 12 amino acids. The germline gives CDR1 SQVTM, CDR2 ANQGSEA. V was shortened by 7 bases and J by 3 bases, with 9 bases between the two germline ends. DNA of the CDR3: TGCAGCGCGACAGACCCTAATGAAAAACTGTTTTTT. Its protein is CSATDPNEKLFF.

The rearrangement uses TRBV28 and TRBJ2-1; D ambiguous. The CDR3 covers 14 residues. Germline lookup yields CDR1 MDHEN and CDR2 SYDVKM. Trimming left V 4 bases short and J 0 bases short, with 7 bases between. CDR3 nucleotides: TGTGCCAGCAGTTGGTCTACCTCCTACAATGAGCAGTTCTTC. Encoded protein: CASSWSTSYNEQFF.

This chain connects TRBV19 to TRBJ2-4; TRBD1 is a possible D gene (6 bases). From germline, CDR1 is LNHDA and CDR2 SQIVND (reference sequence). This CDR3 region has 14 residues. V lost 3 bases, J lost 5 bases, and 11 bases lay in between. In nucleotides, the CDR3 is TGTGCCAGTAGTATTAGGACAGAGCAAAACATTCAGTACTTC. Its translation: CASSIRTEQNIQYF.